The 32 T cell receptor beta chains presented below share a single source sample, sequenced in a study of tissue T cells after allogeneic stem cell transplantation. Time point in this sample: mouse harvest day 14 after allogeneic transplant. Tail vein injection delivered 10^7 T-cell-depleted bone marrow cells and 10^6 splenic CD5+ T cells. The protocol was immunoSEQ multiplex PCR, while the TCRdb copy is restricted to in-frame clones and leaves out a portion. Here the sample spans more than 6,500 clones, over 30% being singletons. The sample consisted of skin. Receptors originate from a female BALB/c mouse given C57BL/6 T cells with graft-versus-host disease after an allogeneic hematopoietic cell transplant.

By sample share, this clone is medium-sized. Genes here carry mouse names. The sequenced fragment ends 1 residue before the CDR3 boundary, so the rest is inferred from the germline J gene. The rearrangement joins TRBV3 to TRBJ1-2; the match to TRBD1 covers 7 bases. CDR1 and CDR2 from the germline V gene are SNHLY and FYNGKV (reference sequence). Germline trimming cut 4 bases from V and 3 bases from J; bases unmatched to any gene: 2. The CDR3 has 13 amino acids. The part of the CDR3 DNA that was read is TGTGCCAGCAGCTCAACAGGGGACTCCGACTACACC. This codes for CASSSTGDSDYT. The full CDR3 sequence reads CASSSTGDSDYTF.

To note about this clone: A much more abundant neighbour one base away suggests this may be a read error. Mouse names are used for the genes. From the germline J gene comes the end of the CDR3, since the read stops 1 residue before it. The chain combines TRBV26 with TRBJ1-3, with D maybe TRBD1 (5 bases). Trimming shortened V by 2 bases and J by 0 bases, and 5 bases separated the two germline ends. The germline V gene encodes CDR1 KGHPV and CDR2 FQNQEV (reference sequence). This CDR3 spans 14 amino acids. CDR3 bases read: TGTGCCAGCAGTCTGGACAGTTCTGGAAATACGCTCTAT. The encoded protein is CASSLDSSGNTLY. The CDR3 in full is CASSLDSSGNTLYF.

With regard to this clone: The germline and genes are mouse ones. The read finishes 1 residue shy of the CDR3 end, and the germline J gene is used to complete it. This chain links TRBV26 with TRBJ2-7, with 11 positions matching TRBD2. V dropped 6 bases and J dropped 2; count of bases not matched to a gene: 3. The CDR3 contains 14 residues. Germline CDR1 is KGHPV and CDR2 is FQNQEV (reference sequence). This chain's CDR3 is CASRPGLGAYEQYF. The CDR3 DNA, read in part, is TGTGCCAGCAGGCCGGGACTGGGGGCCTATGAACAGTAC.

In regard to this clone: Mouse gene names apply. The read stops 1 residue short of the end of the CDR3; the missing end is completed from the germline J gene. V is TRBV4 and J is TRBJ2-3; either TRBD1 or TRBD2 may supply D (6 bases each). This CDR3 is 16 amino acids long. The germline V gene has CDR1 LGHDT and CDR2 YNNKQL (reference sequence). The germline V and J ends were trimmed by 8 bases and 0 bases, with 18 bases remaining between them. The CDR3 DNA, read in part, is TGTGCCAGCGAGGGGGTGCTGGGGCCTAGTGCAGAAACGCTGTAT. Amino acids: CASEGVLGPSAETLY. The CDR3, in full, reads CASEGVLGPSAETLYF. Full variable domain (outside the CDR3, taken from reference TRBV4 and TRBJ2-3): ETAVFQTPNYHVTQVGNEVSFNCKQTLGHDTMYWYKQDSKKLLKIMFSYNNKQLIVNETVPRRFSPQSSDKAHLNLRIKSVEPEDSAVYLCASEGVLGPSAETLYFGSGTRLTVL.

As to this clone: Gene names are mouse gene names. From the germline J gene comes the end of the CDR3, since the read stops 1 residue before it. The chain combines TRBV1 with TRBJ2-1, with 9 bases identical to TRBD2. V dropped 3 bases and J dropped 7; count of bases not matched to a gene: 7. CDR1 is NSQYPW, CDR2 LRSPGD, per germline (reference sequence). This CDR3 comprises 15 residues. The sequenced CDR3 bases are TGCACCTGCAGTGCTTCGCGCTGGGGGGGAGCTGAGCAGTTC. This gives the protein CTCSASRWGGAEQF. The whole CDR3 protein is CTCSASRWGGAEQFF.

By frequency in the sample, this clone is large. Mouse gene names apply. The sequence runs out 1 residue before the end of the CDR3; the remainder is reconstructed from the germline J gene. This sequence joins TRBV26 and TRBJ1-4, with a tentative D call TRBD1 (6 bases). This CDR3 contains 13 residues. CDR1 and CDR2 (germline): KGHPV, FQNQEV (reference sequence). V gave up 2 bases and J gave up 5 bases, with 6 bases separating them. CDR3 sequence reads: CASSLGQNERLFF. CDR3 DNA, as far as it was read: TGTGCCAGCAGTCTGGGACAGAACGAAAGATTATTT.

Concerning this clone: The gene symbols are mouse symbols. The CDR3 end falls 1 residue outside the read, so it is completed with the germline J gene. This sequence joins TRBV12-2 and TRBJ2-1, with D perhaps TRBD1 (6 bases). V was trimmed by 2 bases and J by 8 bases, leaving 18 bases between them. Germline assignment: CDR1 SGHLS and CDR2 HYDKME. CDR3 size: 15 residues. CDR3 protein: CASSPSGTPLSEQFF. The sequenced CDR3 bases are TGTGCCAGCTCTCCCTCCGGGACACCTCTTTCTGAGCAGTTC.

Concerning this clone itself: Genes and germline are mouse. The CDR3 region is CASSGDTFEQYF. The covered CDR3 bases are TGTGCCAGCAGTGGGGACACCTTTGAACAGTAC. The chain has TRBV26 and TRBJ2-7; D perhaps matches TRBD1 (6 bases). The read falls 1 residue short of the CDR3 end, and the missing part is taken from the germline J gene. The CDR3 runs to 12 residues. The ends were cut back, 5 bases at V and 6 bases at J, with 11 bases in the middle. Germline CDR1 and CDR2: KGHPV and FQNQEV (reference sequence).

This clone has a handful of counts. Gene names are the mouse ones. The CDR3 end is not reached by the read, which stops 1 residue before it; the germline J gene fills it in. The J gene is TRBJ2-5, the V gene TRBV23; the D segment call TRBD1 is taken from the table without a DNA check. Germline CDR1 is KGHTA and CDR2 is FQNQQP. The CDR3 contains 12 residues. The CDR3 here is CSSSDIQDTQYF. The part of the CDR3 DNA that was read is TGCTCCAGCAGCGACATCCAAGACACCCAGTAC.

This clone was detected only a few times. All gene names here are mouse names. The CDR3 goes on 1 residue after the read ends, and that part is filled in from the germline J gene. The V gene is TRBV26, the J gene TRBJ1-2, with D tentatively TRBD1 (6 bases). Germline V gives CDR1 KGHPV, CDR2 FQNQEV (reference sequence). V was pared by 6 bases and J by 4 bases, with 9 bases between. The CDR3 totals 12 residues. The sequenced part of the CDR3 DNA is TGTGCCAGCAGCCAAGGGGGCTCCGACTACACC. The encoded protein is CASSQGGSDYT. The CDR3 in full is CASSQGGSDYTF.

About this clone itself: Mouse gene names and germline throughout. The sequenced fragment ends 1 residue before the CDR3 boundary, so the rest is inferred from the germline J gene. The genes are TRBV3 and TRBJ1-2; 12 bases align to TRBD1. The V segment lost 4 bases and the J segment 4 bases; nucleotides outside the gene matches: 4. The CDR3 is 15 amino acids. The germline V gene has CDR1 SNHLY and CDR2 FYNGKV (reference sequence). The sequenced CDR3 bases are TGTGCCAGCAGCTCCCGGGACAGGGGGCCCTCCGACTACACC. This sequence encodes CASSSRDRGPSDYT. The full CDR3 reads CASSSRDRGPSDYTF. The full variable domain, its missing parts supplied by reference TRBV3 and TRBJ1-2, is GPKVLQIPSHQIIDMGQMVTLNCDPVSNHLYFYWYKQILGQQMEFLVNFYNGKVMEKSKLFKDQFSVERPDGSYFTLKIQPTALEDSAVYFCASSSRDRGPSDYTFGSGTRLLVI.

As regards this clone: Mouse gene names apply. The CDR3 end is not reached by the read, which stops 1 residue before it; the germline J gene fills it in. V is TRBV16 and J is TRBJ2-5, with TRBD2 identical over 9 bases. Trimming at V came to 2 bases and at J to 8 bases, leaving 8 bases not matched to a gene. The CDR3 is made up of 15 amino acids. Germline lookup yields CDR1 SGHSA and CDR2 FRNQAP. CDR3 DNA (partial): TGTGCAAGCAGCTTACCTGGGGGGGTAAGGGGCACCCAGTAC. Its protein is CASSLPGGVRGTQY. The full CDR3 is CASSLPGGVRGTQYF.

Points on this clone: Genes here carry mouse names. The CDR3 spells CASSRLGGNQDTQYF. CDR3 bases read: TGTGCCAGCAGTCGACTGGGGGGTAACCAAGACACCCAGTAC. This chain uses TRBV26 with TRBJ2-5, with TRBD2 matching 10 bases. The read ends 1 residue shy of where the CDR3 ends; the end is completed using the germline J gene. This CDR3 is built from 15 residues. The germline V gene has CDR1 KGHPV and CDR2 FQNQEV (reference sequence). V lost 4 bases to trimming and J lost 0 bases; unmatched junction nucleotides: 1.

By share, this clone counts as medium-sized. Gene names are the mouse ones. The CDR3 goes on 1 residue after the read ends, and that part is filled in from the germline J gene. The chain carries TRBV26 and TRBJ2-7; TRBD1 might be the D (6 bases). The V end lost 4 bases, the J end lost 7 bases, and 14 bases lay between the germline ends. The CDR3 loop spans 13 amino acids. Germline CDR1 KGHPV, CDR2 FQNQEV (reference sequence). The CDR3 is CASSPRQEGEQYF. The sequenced CDR3 bases are TGTGCCAGCAGTCCCAGACAGGAGGGGGAACAGTAC.

A note on this clone: Germline and genes here are mouse. Sequencing ends 1 residue short of the CDR3 end; the germline J gene provides the rest. The rearrangement links TRBV19 to TRBJ2-5; 8 bases align to TRBD2. J lost 0 bases, V lost 2 bases, and 5 bases had no gene match. CDR1 is FNHDT, CDR2 SITEND, per germline (reference sequence). The CDR3 runs 16 residues. The sequenced part of the CDR3 DNA is TGTGCCAGCAGTATTTTGGGGGGGTTTAACCAAGACACCCAGTAC. Translating gives CASSILGGFNQDTQY. The full-length CDR3 reads as CASSILGGFNQDTQYF.

This clone was counted only a few times. The genes are named according to mouse. The observed sequence ends 1 residue before the CDR3 terminus, with the missing tail filled in from the germline J gene. V gene TRBV23 combines with J gene TRBJ2-7; TRBD1, the table's D call, was not compared with the DNA. Germline V CDR1 and CDR2: KGHTA, FQNQQP. This CDR3 has 15 amino acids. The sequenced CDR3 bases are TGCTCCAGCAGTCAATCCGGGACAGGGGGCTATGAACAGTAC. It is translated as CSSSQSGTGGYEQY. The entire CDR3 protein reads CSSSQSGTGGYEQYF. The whole variable domain, filled in from reference TRBV23 and TRBJ2-7, reads DAAVTQKPRYLIKMKGQEAEMKCIPEKGHTAVFWYQQKQSKELKFLIYFQNQQPLDQIDMVKERFSAVCPSSSLCSLGIRTCEAEDSALYLCSSSQSGTGGYEQYFGPGTRLTVL.

The sample holds a few counts of this clone. The gene names given are mouse names. The part of the CDR3 DNA that was read is TGTGCCAGCAGTCCGGACAGAATTTCCAACGAAAGATTATTT. Protein sequence: CASSPDRISNERLF. The entire CDR3 is CASSPDRISNERLFF. This sequence joins TRBV26 and TRBJ1-4; TRBD1 might be the D (6 bases). The read terminates 1 residue before the CDR3 end, so the remaining end is supplied by the germline J gene. Per germline, CDR1 KGHPV and CDR2 FQNQEV (reference sequence). V was trimmed by 4 bases and J by 0 bases, leaving 9 bases between them. This CDR3 contains 15 residues.

This clone was seen once. Genes here carry mouse names. The read terminates 1 residue before the CDR3 end, so the remaining end is supplied by the germline J gene. This rearrangement joins TRBV19 to TRBJ2-4; D is tentatively TRBD1 or TRBD2 (5 bases each). Germline-derived CDR1 and CDR2 are FNHDT and SITEND (reference sequence). The V and J ends lost 5 bases and 5 bases respectively, with 9 bases between them. The CDR3 has 12 residues. The sequenced part of the CDR3 DNA is TGTGCCAGCAGGGGGGAATTAAACACCTTGTAC. It codes for CASRGELNTLY. The entire CDR3 sequence reads CASRGELNTLYF.

Note on this clone: The genes are named according to mouse. The read stops 1 residue short of the end of the CDR3; the missing end is completed from the germline J gene. J is TRBJ2-7 and V is TRBV3; 10 nucleotides align to TRBD2. Trimming removed 3 bases from V and 4 bases from J; junction bases left unmatched: 3. Germline CDR1 SNHLY, CDR2 FYNGKV (reference sequence). This CDR3 comprises 14 residues. The sequenced CDR3 bases are TGTGCCAGCAGCTTGACTGGGGGGCGTTATGAACAGTAC. Translation: CASSLTGGRYEQY. The entire CDR3 is CASSLTGGRYEQYF.

Note on this clone: Genes here carry mouse names. The read terminates 1 residue before the CDR3 end, so the remaining end is supplied by the germline J gene. The chain is built from TRBV26 and TRBJ1-5; D is unclear. This CDR3 is 14 amino acids long. Trimming stripped 4 bases from V and 0 bases from J, with 7 bases between. Germline V gives CDR1 KGHPV, CDR2 FQNQEV (reference sequence). CDR3 region: CASSPTYNNQAPLF. Incomplete CDR3 DNA: TGTGCCAGCAGTCCGACATATAACAACCAGGCTCCGCTT.

In the case of this clone: Each gene name is a mouse one. The CDR3 extends 1 residue past the end of the read, so its final part is completed from the germline J gene. This sample includes further DNA sequences coding for the same CDR3. The V call is TRBV26, the J call TRBJ2-3, with D unclear. CDR1 is KGHPV and CDR2 is FQNQEV in the germline V gene (reference sequence). Trimming pared 4 bases from V and 0 bases from J, leaving 5 bases between. The CDR3 consists of 13 residues. The chain's CDR3 is CASSRLSAETLYF. CDR3 DNA, as far as it was read: TGTGCCAGCAGTCGCCTTAGTGCAGAAACGCTGTAT.

Notes on this clone: Gene names are the mouse ones. Coverage ceases 1 residue before the CDR3 finishes, and the germline J gene fills in the end. This sequence joins TRBV26 and TRBJ1-4; tentatively, D is TRBD1 (6 bases). Trimming stripped 2 bases from V and 2 bases from J, with 6 bases between. CDR1 is KGHPV, CDR2 FQNQEV, per germline (reference sequence). The CDR3 has 14 amino acids. The sequenced CDR3 bases are TGTGCCAGCAGTCTGGGACAGTCCAACGAAAGATTATTT. Protein product: CASSLGQSNERLF. The whole CDR3 is CASSLGQSNERLFF.

This clone occurred a few times. Gene names are mouse gene names. The CDR3 end falls 1 residue outside the read, so it is completed with the germline J gene. The sample contains more than one DNA sequence encoding this CDR3. V and J are TRBV26 and TRBJ1-1, with D possibly being TRBD1 (5 bases). V was trimmed by 6 bases and J by 0 bases, leaving 8 bases between them. Germline V gene sequence: CDR1 KGHPV, CDR2 FQNQEV (reference sequence). This CDR3 is 13 amino acids long. The CDR3 loop is CASSRGQNTEVFF. CDR3 DNA (partial): TGTGCCAGCAGCCGGGGACAGAACACAGAAGTCTTC.

About this clone itself: The gene names here belong to mouse. The sequence runs out 1 residue before the end of the CDR3; the remainder is reconstructed from the germline J gene. This chain uses TRBV3 with TRBJ1-2, with no clear D. From germline, CDR1 is SNHLY and CDR2 FYNGKV (reference sequence). CDR3 length: 12 amino acids. The germline V and J ends were trimmed by 5 bases and 2 bases, with 6 bases remaining between them. The DNA read from the CDR3 is TGTGCCAGCAGCCTACACAACTCCGACTACACC. Protein sequence: CASSLHNSDYT. From start to end, the CDR3 is CASSLHNSDYTF.

This clone appeared a few times. Genes and germline are mouse. The CDR3 extends 1 residue past the end of the read, so its final part is completed from the germline J gene. The rearrangement joins TRBV26 to TRBJ1-4; D might be TRBD1 (6 bases). V lost 0 bases, J lost 4 bases, and 12 bases lay in between. CDR1 is KGHPV, CDR2 FQNQEV, per germline (reference sequence). CDR3 length: 16 residues. The CDR3 loop is CASSLSRGRFNERLFF. Partial CDR3 DNA: TGTGCCAGCAGTCTGTCCCGGGGGCGCTTCAACGAAAGATTATTT.

Points on this clone: All gene names here are mouse names. Read coverage stops 1 residue before the CDR3 terminus; the germline J gene supplies the remainder. The chain carries TRBV26 and TRBJ1-4; no reliable D call. The germline CDR1 and CDR2 sequences are KGHPV and FQNQEV (reference sequence). The V end was cut by 2 bases, the J end by 0 bases, with 4 bases between. The CDR3 length is 14 residues. The CDR3 protein is CASSLTFSNERLFF. Partial CDR3 DNA: TGTGCCAGCAGTCTGACATTTTCCAACGAAAGATTATTT.

This clone has just a few counts. Genes here carry mouse names. The read gets to within 1 residue of the CDR3 end, and the germline J gene fills in the rest. The chain combines TRBV26 with TRBJ1-3; 10 nucleotides line up with TRBD1. The V gene's germline CDR1 is KGHPV and CDR2 FQNQEV (reference sequence). The CDR3 extends over 16 amino acids. The V segment lost 3 bases and the J segment 4 bases; nucleotides outside the gene matches: 6. This CDR3 reads CASSLLGQGWGNTLYF. CDR3 DNA (partial): TGTGCCAGCAGTCTCCTGGGACAGGGGTGGGGAAATACGCTCTAT.

This clone is labeled as medium-sized. Gene names follow the mouse nomenclature. The CDR3 end lies 1 residue beyond the end of the read and is filled in from the germline J gene. The J gene is TRBJ2-2, the V gene TRBV3; 9 bases are shared with TRBD2. This CDR3 region has 15 residues. Germline V CDR1 and CDR2: SNHLY, FYNGKV (reference sequence). The junction had 8 bases not matched to a gene; V was cut back by 6 bases and J by 6 bases. The covered CDR3 bases are TGTGCCAGCAGTCCCAGACTGGGGGCCGCCGGGCAGCTCTAC. It is translated as CASSPRLGAAGQLY. The full CDR3 protein is CASSPRLGAAGQLYF.

Notes on this clone: Any gene name here is a mouse gene name. The read ends 1 residue shy of where the CDR3 ends; the end is completed using the germline J gene. This rearrangement joins TRBV15 to TRBJ2-7; possible D gene TRBD2, 6 bases. The ends were cut back, 3 bases at V and 1 base at J, with 10 bases in the middle. Germline lookup yields CDR1 SGHND and CDR2 FRSKSL. There are 14 residues in the CDR3. CDR3 sequence reads: CASSLGGKSYEQYF. The CDR3 bases that were read are TGTGCCAGCAGTTTGGGGGGAAAGTCCTATGAACAGTAC.

This clone has more than one count but fewer than ten. Gene names refer to mouse genes. The missing CDR3 end, 1 residue past where the read stops, is filled in from the germline J gene. The chain recombines TRBV23 with TRBJ2-5; TRBD2 is the table's D call, not checked against the DNA. The CDR3 has 16 amino acids. The germline V gene encodes CDR1 KGHTA and CDR2 FQNQQP. The sequenced CDR3 bases are TGCTCCAGCAGTCAAAACTGGGGGGGCCGCCAAGACACCCAGTAC. This translates into CSSSQNWGGRQDTQY. The whole CDR3 is CSSSQNWGGRQDTQYF.

By share, this clone counts as medium-sized. Mouse gene names and germline throughout. The read halts 1 residue ahead of the CDR3 end, with the missing end drawn from the germline J gene. At the DNA level, this CDR3 is encoded by other sequences in the same sample as well. The chain employs TRBV1 and TRBJ2-7; TRBD1 matches at 11 bases. This CDR3 comprises 14 residues. Trimming cost V 2 bases and J 4 bases; bases outside gene matches: 1. Germline V CDR1 and CDR2: NSQYPW, LRSPGD (reference sequence). The CDR3 loop is CTCSARDRGYEQYF. The CDR3 DNA, read in part, is TGCACCTGCAGTGCAAGGGACAGGGGGTATGAACAGTAC.

Of note for this clone: The listed genes are named as in mouse. CDR3 DNA, as far as it was read: TGTGCCAGCAGTCCCTCGGTTAACAACCAGGCTCCGCTT. It specifies CASSPSVNNQAPL. From start to end, the CDR3 is CASSPSVNNQAPLF. The J gene is TRBJ1-5, the V gene TRBV26, with D uncertain. The read gets to within 1 residue of the CDR3 end, and the germline J gene fills in the rest. The CDR3 sequence is 14 residues long. Germline V gene lookup returns CDR1 KGHPV and CDR2 FQNQEV (reference sequence). Trimming stripped 4 bases from V and 0 bases from J, with 7 bases between.